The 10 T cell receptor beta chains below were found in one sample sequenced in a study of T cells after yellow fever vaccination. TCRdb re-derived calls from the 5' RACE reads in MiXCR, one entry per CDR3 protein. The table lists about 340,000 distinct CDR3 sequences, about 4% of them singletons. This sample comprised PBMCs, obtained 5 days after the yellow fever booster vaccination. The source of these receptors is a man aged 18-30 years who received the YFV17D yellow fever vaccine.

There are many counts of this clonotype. The CDR3 spells CASSWGQEKQFF. The CDR3 DNA reads TGTGCCAGCAGCTGGGGACAGGAGAAGCAGTTCTTC. The chain has TRBV7-2 and TRBJ2-1; 8 bases are shared with TRBD1. Unmatched junction bases numbered 4, after V lost 4 bases and J lost 11 bases. Germline lookup yields CDR1 SGHTA and CDR2 FQGNSA. The CDR3 sequence is 12 residues long.

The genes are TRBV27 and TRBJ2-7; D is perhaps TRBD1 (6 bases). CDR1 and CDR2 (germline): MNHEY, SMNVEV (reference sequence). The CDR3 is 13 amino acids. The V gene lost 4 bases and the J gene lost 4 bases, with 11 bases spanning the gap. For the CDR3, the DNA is TGTGCCAGCAGTTCCGCCAGGGGATACGAGCAGTACGTC. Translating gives CASSSARGYEQYV.

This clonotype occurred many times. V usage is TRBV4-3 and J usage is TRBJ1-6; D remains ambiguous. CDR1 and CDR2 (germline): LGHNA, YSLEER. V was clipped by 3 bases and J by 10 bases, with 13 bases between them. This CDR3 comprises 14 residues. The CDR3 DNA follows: TGCGCCAGCAGCCAGGCGGGATTAGTATCACCCCTCCACTTT. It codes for CASSQAGLVSPLHF.

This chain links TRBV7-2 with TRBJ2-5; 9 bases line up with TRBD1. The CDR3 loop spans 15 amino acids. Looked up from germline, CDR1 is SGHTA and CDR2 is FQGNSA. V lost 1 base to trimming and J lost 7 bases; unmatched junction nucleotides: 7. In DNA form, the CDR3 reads TGTGCCAGCAGCTTAGGGGGACAGGGCTTGGGGACCCAGTACTTC. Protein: CASSLGGQGLGTQYF.

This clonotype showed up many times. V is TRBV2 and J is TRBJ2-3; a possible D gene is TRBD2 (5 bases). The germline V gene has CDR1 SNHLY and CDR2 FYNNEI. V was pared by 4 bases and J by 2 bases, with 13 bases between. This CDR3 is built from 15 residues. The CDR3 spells CASSGRVRVTDTQYF. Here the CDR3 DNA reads TGTGCCAGCAGTGGGCGGGTGAGAGTCACAGATACGCAGTATTTT.

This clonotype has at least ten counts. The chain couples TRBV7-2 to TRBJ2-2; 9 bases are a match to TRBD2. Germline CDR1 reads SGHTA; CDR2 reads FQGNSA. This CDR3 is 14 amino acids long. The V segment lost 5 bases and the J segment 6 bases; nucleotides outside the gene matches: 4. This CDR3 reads CASSAGLASGELFF. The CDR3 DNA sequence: TGTGCCAGCAGCGCGGGACTAGCCTCCGGGGAGCTGTTTTTT.

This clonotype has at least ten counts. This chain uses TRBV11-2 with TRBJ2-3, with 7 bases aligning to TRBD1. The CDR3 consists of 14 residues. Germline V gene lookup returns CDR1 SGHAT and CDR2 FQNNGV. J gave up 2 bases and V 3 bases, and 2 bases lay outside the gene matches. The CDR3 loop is CASSLDRTTDTQYF. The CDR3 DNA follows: TGTGCCAGCAGCTTGGACAGGACCACAGATACGCAGTATTTT.

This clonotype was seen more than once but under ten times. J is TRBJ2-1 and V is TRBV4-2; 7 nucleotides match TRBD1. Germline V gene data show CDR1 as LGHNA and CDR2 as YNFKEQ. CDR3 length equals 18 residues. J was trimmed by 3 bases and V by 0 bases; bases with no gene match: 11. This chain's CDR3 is CASSQDQRSGTVYNEQFF. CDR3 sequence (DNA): TGTGCCAGCAGCCAAGATCAAAGGAGTGGGACAGTCTACAATGAGCAGTTCTTC.

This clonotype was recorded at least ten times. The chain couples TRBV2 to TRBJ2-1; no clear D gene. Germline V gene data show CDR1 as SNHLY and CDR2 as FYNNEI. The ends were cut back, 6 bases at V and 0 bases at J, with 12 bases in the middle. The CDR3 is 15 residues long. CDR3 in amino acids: CASRQDRSSYNEQFF. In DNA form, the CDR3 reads TGTGCCAGCAGACAAGACCGTAGCTCCTACAATGAGCAGTTCTTC.

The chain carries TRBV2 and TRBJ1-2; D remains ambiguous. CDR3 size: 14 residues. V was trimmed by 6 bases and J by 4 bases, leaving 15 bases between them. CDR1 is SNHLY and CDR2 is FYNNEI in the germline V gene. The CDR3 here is CASRFSLPRYGYTF. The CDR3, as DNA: TGTGCCAGCAGGTTCTCCCTCCCCCGCTATGGCTACACCTTC.